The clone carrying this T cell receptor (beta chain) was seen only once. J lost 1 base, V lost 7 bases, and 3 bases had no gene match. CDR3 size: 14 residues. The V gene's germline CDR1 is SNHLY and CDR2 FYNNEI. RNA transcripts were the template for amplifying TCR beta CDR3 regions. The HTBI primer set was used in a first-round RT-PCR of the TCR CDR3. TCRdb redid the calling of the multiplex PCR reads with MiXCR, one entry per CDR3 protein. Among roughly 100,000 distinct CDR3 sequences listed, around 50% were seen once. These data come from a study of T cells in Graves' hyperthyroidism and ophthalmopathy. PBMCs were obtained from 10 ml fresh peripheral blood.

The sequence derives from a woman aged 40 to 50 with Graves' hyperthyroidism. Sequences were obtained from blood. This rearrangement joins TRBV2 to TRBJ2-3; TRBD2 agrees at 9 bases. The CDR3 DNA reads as TGTGCCAGCAAAAGGACTAGCGGCACAGATACGCAGTATTTT. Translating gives CASKRTSGTDTQYF.